A selection of T cell receptor beta chains follows, all from one sample in a study of beta chain features in type 1 diabetes. Sequencing used immunoSEQ multiplex PCR; TCRdb keeps in-frame clones, though not all of them. The data contain approximately 170,000 clones, roughly 60% of them seen just once; the ten biggest clones take up 0.08% to 0.1%. Material: naive CD4+ T cells from blood. The receptors originated from a man aged 30 to 39 with type 1 diabetes. Both conserved end residues are part of each CDR3. A D gene is named only where the DNA matches it firmly. Where a row states a size, it is once, few, many or the class of an expanded clone; other rows omit it.

V: TRBV7-9
J: TRBJ2-7
size: -
D: -
CDR3: CASSLAGITPGEQYF
DNA: TGTGCCAGCAGCTTAGCTGGCATTACCCCGGGCGAGCAGTACTTC

V: TRBV28
J: TRBJ2-1
size: -
D: TRBD2
CDR3: CASQPPWGLADNEQFF
DNA: TGTGCCAGCCAGCCCCCATGGGGACTAGCGGACAATGAGCAGTTCTTC

V: TRBV11-2
J: TRBJ1-2
size: -
D: -
CDR3: CASSRIGWVGYTF
DNA: TGTGCCAGCAGCCGAATTGGCTGGGTTGGCTACACCTTC

V: TRBV10-3
J: TRBJ1-2
size: -
D: TRBD1
CDR3: CAIGQGYGYTF
DNA: TGTGCCATCGGACAGGGCTATGGCTACACCTTC

V: TRBV30
J: TRBJ2-7
size: -
D: -
CDR3: CAWTRGAGEQYF
DNA: TGTGCCTGGACTCGAGGGGCAGGGGAGCAGTACTTC

V: TRBV7-9
J: TRBJ2-3
size: -
D: TRBD2
CDR3: CASSIPSGATDTQYF
DNA: TGTGCCAGCAGCATCCCTAGCGGGGCCACAGATACGCAGTATTTT

V: TRBV30
J: TRBJ2-7
size: -
D: TRBD2
CDR3: CAWSSVGGGLFEQYF
DNA: TGTGCCTGGAGTTCTGTAGGCGGGGGATTATTCGAGCAGTACTTC

V: TRBV5-6
J: TRBJ1-6
size: few
D: -
CDR3: CASSRVRRHF
DNA: TGTGCCAGCAGCCGCGTACGAAGGCACTTT

V: TRBV5-1
J: TRBJ2-1
size: -
D: -
CDR3: CASSWGGGEQFF
DNA: TGCGCCAGCAGCTGGGGAGGAGGTGAGCAGTTCTTC

V: TRBV5-4
J: TRBJ2-5
size: few
D: TRBD2
CDR3: CASSFPSGGQETQYF
DNA: TGTGCCAGCAGCTTTCCCAGCGGGGGGCAAGAGACCCAGTACTTC

V: TRBV25-1
J: TRBJ1-1
size: -
D: -
CDR3: CASRSKMNTEAFF
DNA: TGTGCCAGCCGGTCCAAGATGAACACTGAAGCTTTCTTT

V: TRBV29-1
J: TRBJ2-5
size: -
D: -
CDR3: CSVEGPAGETQYF
DNA: TGCAGCGTTGAAGGGCCGGCCGGGGAGACCCAGTACTTC

V: TRBV7-2
J: TRBJ2-5
size: -
D: -
CDR3: CASSLLQRSETQYF
DNA: TGTGCCAGCAGCTTATTGCAGCGATCAGAGACCCAGTACTTC

V: TRBV30
J: TRBJ1-5
size: -
D: TRBD1
CDR3: CAWSGTGSGQPQHF
DNA: TGTGCCTGGAGTGGGACAGGGTCTGGTCAGCCCCAGCATTTT

V: TRBV29-1
J: TRBJ1-1
size: -
D: -
CDR3: CSVCTLMNTEAFF
DNA: TGCAGCGTTTGTACACTAATGAACACTGAAGCTTTCTTT

V: TRBV7-2
J: TRBJ2-2
size: -
D: -
CDR3: CASSLGRTNTGELFF
DNA: TGTGCCAGCAGCTTAGGACGGACGAACACCGGGGAGCTGTTTTTT

V: TRBV5-4
J: TRBJ2-3
size: -
D: -
CDR3: CASSFSIISTDTQYF
DNA: TGTGCCAGCAGCTTCTCTATCATTAGCACAGATACGCAGTATTTT

V: TRBV4-3
J: TRBJ1-2
size: -
D: -
CDR3: CASSQDYSNPRGYTF
DNA: TGCGCCAGCAGCCAAGATTATAGCAACCCCAGGGGCTACACCTTC